The TCR beta chain described here comes from a study of Graves' ophthalmopathy and Graves' hyperthyroidism. Study context: Specimen type is peripheral blood, obtained at initial diagnosis before any treatment. Study-wide findings and caveats: Predictions made by the model for ophthalmopathy progression reached over 55% sensitivity and around 72% specificity.

This clonotype was seen at least ten times. What it recognizes is unknown. Other autoimmune disease, uncontrolled infection, pregnancy and lactation led to exclusion. The diagnosis was founded upon clinical symptoms, serum thyroxine, TRAb, thyroid ultrasound and orbital computed tomography. This CDR3 comprises 15 residues. V lost 7 bases, J lost 0 bases, and 8 bases stayed unmatched. Germline CDR1 and CDR2: MNHNS and SASEGT. TCR beta CDR3 regions were amplified from RNA transcripts. RT-PCR with HTBI primers came first, then second-round multiplex PCR. Each CDR3 protein gets one entry after TCRdb re-called the multiplex PCR reads with MiXCR. The sample includes hundreds of thousands of distinct CDR3 sequences, 21% of them seen just once.

Sequencing input: peripheral blood. The gene calls are TRBV6-1 and TRBJ2-7; 8 bases agree with TRBD2. The sequence was collected from a woman in her late teens or twenties with stable Graves' hyperthyroidism. Here the CDR3 reads CASTTGLGSSYEQYF. The CDR3 bases are TGTGCCAGCACCACGGGACTAGGGAGCTCCTACGAGCAGTACTTC.